This T cell receptor (beta chain) was identified during a study of cytomegalovirus exposure and HLA in healthy donors (TCRdb year 2017). For the study in its entirety: An earlier analysis of some 500 of the donors reported about 250 Gb of sequence data and roughly 110 million unique TCR beta sequences from about 179 million T cells. Typing coverage differed by locus: A, B, C, DRB1 and DQB1 were typed in roughly 629-630 donors, DQA1 in approximately 520, DPA1 in approximately 600, and DPB1 in approximately 450. Along with the approximately 600-subject first cohort, a separate validation cohort of some 130 different subjects was used. In an earlier analysis of 500 to 650 of the donors, high-throughput TCR beta sequencing was used to judge whether each TCR beta V gene segment behaved as functional or pseudogenic. Of the approximately 400 genotyped donors, 75% to 85% were placed in the genetic ancestry cluster associated with self-reported Caucasian donors. A later genetic analysis took genome-wide SNP genotypes for about 55% of the 666 donors and used that subset as a discovery cohort. An early release covering roughly 600 HLA-typed donors comprised 250 to 350 gigabases of sequencing data and approximately 85 million unique TCR sequences. High-throughput TCR immunosequencing, statistical association of individual TCRs with disease status, and machine learning were combined to predict cytomegalovirus infection status. HLA typing covered class I and class II loci at four-digit resolution. Four to six DR-DQ haplotypes were handled as single units for association and clustering because linkage in the cohort was strong. Every repertoire in the discovery cohort had been generated on one and the same sequencing platform. A later analysis re-examined previously published TCR beta repertoires from several hundred donors and added high-resolution HLA genotyping to investigate patterns of TCR occurrence. The T cell repertoires of several hundred subjects were profiled by immunosequencing and related to cytomegalovirus serostatus. The study was designed to test whether signatures of past pathogen exposure could be identified by cataloging public T cell receptors. The later analysis used no new phenotypic data to find candidate immune exposures, relying instead on TCR beta sequences and their occurrence across donors. Across some 400 genotyped donors of the cohort, an average of about 240,000 unique TCR beta nucleotide sequences per donor were sequenced, and 15% to 20% of those sequences were non-productive. Alongside the repertoire data, information on donor age, sex, ethnicity and CMV serostatus was compiled. The paper's findings and limits, for the study overall: When HLA alleles, especially DR and DQ, strongly co-occurred, TCR associations were difficult to assign to individual alleles. The classifier was reported to diagnose cytomegalovirus status with high specificity and sensitivity in both the original and validation cohorts. A later analysis found that most CMV-associated TCR beta chains appeared HLA-restricted, with HLA associations seemingly driven largely by CMV exposure. A further reported finding was that TCR beta sequences accurately predicted the HLA-A and HLA-B alleles for most subjects in the first cohort. According to the authors, the approach could potentially be generalized to other disease states and immunological phenotypes. A later genetic analysis reported fewer N-insertions in productive TCRs among donors in an Asian-associated ancestry cluster than the roughly 700-donor mean. A later genetic analysis associated a missense DCLRE1C variant with V-gene and J-gene trimming of TCR beta chains, and an independent cohort replicated the association. Linkage disequilibrium might explain the correlated functional status among segregating V segments, but an unknown experimental factor could not be excluded. Because HLA typing was unavailable for some donors at each locus, only the typed subset was used in association tests. According to a later analysis, parvovirus B19, influenza, CMV and Epstein-Barr virus appeared linked to several top co-occurrence clusters. In an earlier analysis of more than 450 of the donors, most TCR beta V segments were observed in productive rearrangements about 87% or about 30% of the time, broadly matching IMGT annotations. While some public TCRs were present in many individuals, most TCR sequences turned up only very rarely across donors. Compared with equally common non-associated chains, HLA-associated TCR beta chains in a later analysis were more clonally expanded and had lower generation probabilities. Because counts were too low, about 18 rarely observed V segments, including chromosome 9 orphons, were excluded from the earlier analysis of around 590 of the donors. Specific HLA alleles were associated with 15,000 to 20,000 TCR beta sequences at a false discovery rate of 0.05 in a later analysis. The only immune exposure information available for the cohort was CMV serostatus. Some IMGT-functional V segments, including TRBV6-2 and TRBV6-3, could not be distinguished by the 87-base-pair reads and were therefore excluded. In a later analysis, TCR association rates were found to vary across HLA loci, with the most associated TCRs seen for DRB1 alleles and the fewest for HLA-C alleles. A group of highly shared sequence variants was considered likely to be a technical artifact of the sequencing pipeline. A few of the identified cytomegalovirus-associated TCR beta chains were confirmed in vitro to be specific for cytomegalovirus antigens. Sequencing depth was assumed to be roughly uniform across donors in the presence/absence analyses, though that assumption may not hold. This cohort had only TCR beta chains sequenced, and the lack of alpha or paired-chain data limited which features could be detected. The study gave a list of some 150 TCR beta chains associated with cytomegalovirus.

The cohort comprised around 690 healthy bone marrow donors. At the time of sampling, every cohort member was nominally healthy, though immune exposures that went unrecorded were likely present. The donor tested CMV seronegative, placing the donor among the 350 or so seronegative members of the cohort. Every donor gave a peripheral blood sample, and the peripheral blood mononuclear cells from that sample were used for TCR beta sequencing. The Qiagen DNeasy Blood Extraction Kit was used to extract genomic DNA from the blood cell samples. The CDR3 runs 16 residues from the cysteine to the phenylalanine. Here the CDR3 DNA is all that survives: 48 bases in frame from base 1. The germline V gene specifies MNHNS as CDR1 and SASEGT as CDR2. The junction shows trimming of 3 bases on V and 0 bases on J, plus 9 bases between the germline ends. Library method: the immunoSEQ multiplex PCR assay. A mixture of 60 forward primers for TCR Vbeta segments and 13 reverse primers for TCR Jbeta segments was used in the multiplex PCR. A multiplex PCR assay on genomic DNA amplified the CDR3 region of rearranged TCR beta genes. The Illumina HiSeq System was used to sequence the amplified TCR beta libraries as 87-base-pair reads. In the authors' own workflow: A later analysis tallied tens of millions of unique TCR beta chains across the roughly 610 repertoires, and around 12 million of those chains were shared by two or more donors. Raw reads were error-corrected and collapsed into unique sequences with a nearest-neighbor algorithm that merged closely related sequences to remove PCR and sequencing errors. Alignment of CDR3 sequences to IMGT reference sequences was used to assign V, D and J gene segments. For a sequence to be retained, a match of at least six nucleotides was required to both a V gene segment and a J gene segment. Rearrangements were called productive when the CDR3 lacked stop codons and stayed in frame with V and J; all others were non-productive. CDR3 was defined by IMGT convention, running from the second conserved V-encoded cysteine to the conserved J-encoded phenylalanine. Sequences without an unambiguous match to a single V gene segment were excluded from the earlier analysis of about 630 of the donors. In an earlier analysis of about 590 of the donors, a V segment was called functional when productive rearrangements were above 56.7%, and segregating when the standard deviation between donors exceeded 5%. A statistical classification framework was built to diagnose cytomegalovirus status from the catalog of TCR beta chain sequences. In a later analysis, TCR nucleotide sequences were compared against IMGT/GENE-DB human TR gene sequences so that V and J genes could be assigned. In a later analysis, CDR3 sequences and most-parsimonious VDJ recombination scenarios were assigned using the TCRdist pipeline. In a later analysis, each TCR beta chain was defined by its CDR3 amino acid sequence together with its V-gene family, and reads without a unique V-gene family were excluded. A later analysis removed 500 to 650 highly shared, low-generation-probability nucleotide sequences to deal with suspected cross-contamination and a sequencing artifact. In a later analysis, a clonal expansion index for each public chain was calculated from normalized within-repertoire ranks of inferred template counts. A later analysis computed generation probabilities with a VDJ recombination model fitted to out-of-frame rearrangements, and checked the results against IGoR. Hypergeometric tests were used in a later analysis to score TCR-TCR, TCR-HLA and TCR-CMV co-occurrence, with a repertoire-size bias correction applied to the TCR pairs. In a later analysis, false discovery rates were estimated by permuting HLA or CMV assignments 20 times. In a later analysis, co-occurring TCRs were grouped using DBSCAN, and TCRdist sequence similarity was added for clustering within HLA-allele-positive subsets. Co-occurrence clustering excluded repertoires with fewer than 30,000 or more than 120,000 public chains, plus five with anomalous nucleotide sharing. This immuneACCESS table, as held by TCRdb, lists in-frame sequences with V and J called but not all clones. Of the missing ones, under half trace to an unresolved V gene in checked studies; the others have no known cause. V and J calls and clone size follow that table, whereas D and trimming were derived from the DNA. The sample includes about 160,000 clones, with roughly 84% observed a single time. Around 1.4% of the sample is taken by the ten largest.

In regard to this clone: The specificity of this receptor is unknown. Per-nucleotide qualities are absent, and no much larger clonotype sits a single base away.

The specimen was PBMCs. This TCR came from a woman younger than 35 in good health and CMV-seronegative. This chain joins TRBV6-1 to TRBJ1-6, with the identity of the D gene unclear. The CDR3 region: CASSERASSYNSPLHF. The DNA sequence is given as TGTGCCAGCAGTGAGAGGGCGAGCTCCTATAATTCACCCCTCCACTTT.